These T cell receptor beta chains were read from a single sample in a study of cytomegalovirus exposure and HLA in healthy donors. Measured with immunoSEQ multiplex PCR; TCRdb has only the in-frame clones, and not every one. Of approximately 220,000 clones in the sample, about four fifths were seen once. Input material: PBMCs. The receptors stem from a man aged 35 to 55 in good health and CMV-seropositive. Both conserved end residues are part of each CDR3. Each record gives: V gene, clone size, CDR3 protein. Some rows have no size entry. The others give once, few or many, or a class for an expanded clone.

v_call: TRBV7-3; clone_size: -; cdr3_aa: CASSLRGLAGGDIQYF
v_call: TRBV7-9; clone_size: -; cdr3_aa: CASSIGLGQGNTEAFF
v_call: TRBV30; clone_size: -; cdr3_aa: CAWNLDRANGYTF
v_call: TRBV14; clone_size: -; cdr3_aa: CASSPLAGGTGNEQFF
v_call: TRBV10-3; clone_size: -; cdr3_aa: CAITPGLTYEQYF
v_call: TRBV29-1; clone_size: -; cdr3_aa: CSVADRGRLEAFF
v_call: TRBV30; clone_size: -; cdr3_aa: CAWRSGTQLSQPQHF
v_call: TRBV5-1; clone_size: -; cdr3_aa: CASSLSLAGISYNEQFF
v_call: TRBV5-1; clone_size: -; cdr3_aa: CASSWGLANTGELFF
v_call: TRBV9; clone_size: once; cdr3_aa: CASSTTGVARDNEQFF
v_call: TRBV27; clone_size: few; cdr3_aa: CASSWSGSRYNEQFF
v_call: TRBV4-1; clone_size: -; cdr3_aa: CASSQDGGGLGSYTGELFF
v_call: TRBV5-1; clone_size: -; cdr3_aa: CASSLRRQGRDGYTF
v_call: TRBV11-1; clone_size: once; cdr3_aa: CASSLWTGRGEQYF
v_call: TRBV5-1; clone_size: once; cdr3_aa: CASSLAGGYGYTF
v_call: TRBV5-1; clone_size: -; cdr3_aa: CASSFNQGGWGYTF
v_call: TRBV27; clone_size: -; cdr3_aa: CASRSLAGLTEQFF
v_call: TRBV5-6; clone_size: -; cdr3_aa: CASSFVQSSYEQYF
v_call: TRBV18; clone_size: -; cdr3_aa: CASSRDRVNTEAFF
v_call: TRBV21-1; clone_size: -; cdr3_aa: CASSKELLVLGGDEQFF
v_call: TRBV7-9; clone_size: -; cdr3_aa: CASSRPGENSPLHF
v_call: TRBV29-1; clone_size: -; cdr3_aa: CSSWDRGNTEAFF
v_call: TRBV5-1; clone_size: -; cdr3_aa: CASSPLGGAPYEQCF
v_call: TRBV4-2; clone_size: -; cdr3_aa: CASSHSARSQETQYF
v_call: TRBV19; clone_size: -; cdr3_aa: CASSIAGQGGDQPQHF
v_call: TRBV29-1; clone_size: -; cdr3_aa: CSVWDRRYGYTF